The 8 T cell receptor beta chains reported below all come from one sample, sequenced in a study of long-term antiretroviral therapy in people with HIV. At the survey level, the v3.0 immunoSEQ assay was run. Sequencing was performed with immunoSEQ multiplex PCR; in TCRdb, only in-frame clones are kept and a portion is missing. Seen here are 30,000 to 40,000 clones, 86% observed once, and the top ten hold almost 4%. This material consisted of unsorted PBMCs, taken just before starting antiretroviral therapy. All receptors come from a woman between 18 and 29 years old with HIV.

This rearrangement joins TRBV4-1 to TRBJ2-1, with 7 bases aligning to TRBD2. CDR3 length: 14 amino acids. The V and J ends lost 0 bases and 8 bases, in that order; junction bases with no gene match: 4. In germline, CDR1 is MGHRA, CDR2 YSYEKL. The CDR3 here is CASSQELARDEQFF. As DNA, the CDR3 is TGCGCCAGCAGCCAAGAACTAGCGCGGGATGAGCAGTTCTTC.

A single count supports this clone. The chain uses TRBV27 and TRBJ2-3; no reliable D call. The ends were cut back, 6 bases at V and 3 bases at J, with 10 bases in the middle. The CDR3 is made up of 13 amino acids. Per germline, CDR1 MNHEY and CDR2 SMNVEV (reference sequence). The CDR3 sequence: CASSFIKTDTQYF. CDR3 DNA sequence: TGTGCCAGCAGCTTTATAAAGACAGATACGCAGTATTTT.

This chain uses TRBV5-4 with TRBJ1-1, with D possibly being TRBD1 (5 bases). This CDR3 comprises 14 residues. CDR1 is SGHNT and CDR2 is YYREEE in the germline V gene (reference sequence). Trimming cost V 0 bases and J 5 bases, with 11 bases left between them. The CDR3 nucleotides are TGTGCCAGCAGCTTGGAGGGGCGAGGAACTGAAGCTTTCTTT. Protein: CASSLEGRGTEAFF.

This clone was observed a handful of times. The chain couples TRBV27 to TRBJ1-2; perhaps TRBD1 as D (5 bases). Between the trimmed V and J ends, which lost 4 bases and 4 bases, there was a span of 13 bases. This CDR3 has 14 residues. Germline V lookup: CDR1 MNHEY, CDR2 SMNVEV (reference sequence). This CDR3 is CASSSPDTSYGYTF. CDR3 in DNA: TGTGCCAGCAGTTCCCCGGACACAAGCTATGGCTACACCTTC.

This sequence joins TRBV11-2 and TRBJ2-7; D uncertain. V was cut by 1 base and J by 5 bases, with 12 bases left in between. The germline gives CDR1 SGHAT, CDR2 FQNNGV. The CDR3 extends over 14 amino acids. DNA for the CDR3: TGTGCCAGCAGCTTAGGGATCTGGCCCAACGAGCAGTACTTC. Protein product: CASSLGIWPNEQYF. Variable domain in full (rest from reference TRBV11-2 and TRBJ2-7): EAGVAQSPRYKIIEKRQSVAFWCNPISGHATLYWYQQILGQGPKLLIQFQNNGVVDDSQLPKDRFSAERLKGVDSTLKIQPAKLEDSAVYLCASSLGIWPNEQYFGPGTRLTVT.

CDR3 DNA: TGTGCCAGCTCCCGGCAGGGTTCGAGGGAGACCCAGTACTTC. Residues: CASSRQGSRETQYF. The chain recombines TRBV18 with TRBJ2-5, with a tentative D call TRBD1 (5 bases). V lost 6 bases to trimming and J lost 5 bases, with 16 bases between them. Germline V gene data show CDR1 as KGHSH and CDR2 as LQKENI. The length of the CDR3 is 14 residues.

The chain recombines TRBV11-2 with TRBJ1-2; TRBD1 might be the D (5 bases). Germline CDR1 is SGHAT and CDR2 is FQNNGV. This CDR3 contains 14 residues. V was pared by 1 base and J by 7 bases, with 13 bases between. The CDR3 spells CASSLVSGRGGYTF. The CDR3 coding sequence is TGTGCCAGCAGCTTAGTCTCAGGGAGAGGTGGCTACACCTTC.

The rearrangement links TRBV28 to TRBJ1-1; 8 bases map to TRBD1. Germline V gene data show CDR1 as MDHEN and CDR2 as SYDVKM. After removal of 6 bases from V and 2 bases from J, the junction contained 2 bases not matched to a gene. CDR3 length: 13 amino acids. The CDR3 region has the DNA TGTGCCAGCAGGGACAGGGCCAACACTGAAGCTTTCTTT. Translating it yields CASRDRANTEAFF. Full variable domain (rest looked up from reference TRBV28 and TRBJ1-1): DVKVTQSSRYLVKRTGEKVFLECVQDMDHENMFWYRQDPGLGLRLIYFSYDVKMKEKGDIPEGYSVSREKKERFSLILESASTNQTSMYLCASRDRANTEAFFGQGTRLTVV.